What follows are 9 T cell receptor beta chains derived from one specimen sequenced in a study of tumor and adjacent non-tumor tissue in lung cancer. TCRbeta libraries were built with three rounds of nested PCR, modified from ARM-PCR. In TCRdb, the multiplex PCR reads were re-called with MiXCR into one record per CDR3 protein. The repertoire includes tens of thousands of distinct CDR3 sequences, roughly 75% of them detected once, and around 30% sits in the top ten. RNA was extracted from bulk tissue without any cell sorting. The normal lung tissue was taken more than 3 cm from the tumor edge. Sequences were obtained from distant non-tumor lung tissue. Source of these receptors: a woman aged 50 to 65 with non-small cell lung cancer.

Regarding this clonotype: At one boundary the junction diverges from the germline segment, which might be a read error. V is TRBV6-2 or TRBV6-3 and J is TRBJ1-1, with 8 positions matching TRBD1. The CDR3 is 15 amino acids. The germline CDR1 and CDR2 sequences are MNHEY and SVGEGT. In nucleotides, the CDR3 is TGTGCCGGCAAAAGTGACAGGGGCGGGTACACCGAAGCTTTCTTT. Protein: CAGKSDRGGYTEAFF.

As regards this clonotype: The junction shows a germline mismatch at one end, possibly a read error. The chain links TRBV6-1 to TRBJ2-1, with TRBD2 matching over 7 bases. Germline lookup yields CDR1 MNHNS and CDR2 SASEGT. The CDR3 consists of 15 residues. CDR3 sequence (DNA): TGTGCCAGCAGTGAACTGGGCGGGAGCTACAATGAGCACTTCTTC. The encoded protein is CASSELGGSYNEHFF.

About this clonotype: This could be a read error, since a much larger clone is one nucleotide away. The CDR3 loop is CSARQTGVHIEAFF. In nucleotides, the CDR3 is TGCAGTGCTAGACAGACAGGGGTCCACATTGAAGCTTTCTTT. This rearrangement joins TRBV20-1 to TRBJ1-1, with 8 positions matching TRBD1. Germline CDR1 is DFQATT and CDR2 is SNEGSKA (reference sequence). This CDR3 region has 14 residues. V was pared by 2 bases and J by 7 bases, with 9 bases of the junction left unmatched.

Concerning this clonotype: The germline gene is not matched at one end of the junction; a read error may be the cause. V gene TRBV11-3 combines with J gene TRBJ2-4; the match to TRBD2 covers 7 bases. The germline V gene has CDR1 SGHNT and CDR2 YENEEA. The CDR3 is made up of 14 amino acids. The CDR3 loop reads CVSSSGTNLDLQYF. Written as DNA, the CDR3 is TGTGTCAGCAGCTCGGGGACTAACCTGGACCTTCAGTACTTC.

This clonotype was counted only a few times. The rearrangement uses TRBV15 and TRBJ1-2, with 9 bases identical to TRBD1. Trimming at V came to 4 bases and at J to 6 bases, leaving 3 bases not matched to a gene. In germline, CDR1 is LNHNV, CDR2 YYDKDF (reference sequence). The CDR3 consists of 13 residues. The CDR3 reads CATSKQGAHGYTF. The CDR3 DNA follows: TGTGCCACCAGCAAACAGGGGGCGCATGGCTACACCTTC.

This clonotype is a singleton in its sample. A much larger clone differs by one base, so this may be a read error. Given the absence of the conserved phenylalanine or tryptophan at the CDR3 end, a read error is likely. The chain joins TRBV20-1 to TRBJ1-1; weak D call: TRBD1 (5 bases). Germline V gene sequence: CDR1 DFQATT, CDR2 SNEGSKA (reference sequence). Trimming shortened V by 7 bases and J by 5 bases, and 14 bases separated the two germline ends. The CDR3 totals 12 residues. CDR3 nucleotides: TGCAGTGAAAGACCAGGGAGGACTGAAGCTTTCCTT. Protein: CSERPGRTEAFL.

Regarding this clonotype: A much larger clone lies a single base off, so this may be a read error. The chain combines TRBV6-2 or TRBV6-3 with TRBJ2-7; 15 nucleotides align to TRBD2. CDR3 size: 17 residues. The germline V gene encodes CDR1 MNHEY and CDR2 SVGEGT. This CDR3 reads CASSFMGLAGGPYGQYF. CDR3 bases: TGTGCCAGCAGTTTTATGGGACTAGCGGGAGGTCCCTACGGGCAGTACTTC.

V is TRBV11-3 and J is TRBJ2-7, with D perhaps given as TRBD1 or TRBD2 (5 bases each). V lost 1 base, J lost 5 bases, and 15 bases lay in between. The CDR3 covers 15 residues. The V gene's germline CDR1 is SGHNT and CDR2 YENEEA. In DNA, the CDR3 is TGTGCCAGCAGCTTAGGCACGGGACCAATCAACGAGCAGTACTTC. Amino acid sequence: CASSLGTGPINEQYF.

A remark on this clonotype: The conserved phenylalanine or tryptophan is not found at the CDR3 terminus, so this likely reflects a read error. The chain couples TRBV11-2 to TRBJ1-5, with no clear D. The CDR3 extends over 15 amino acids. Germline CDR1 is SGHAT and CDR2 is FQNNGV. The CDR3 reads CASSLTGRGNQPQHL. The CDR3 DNA is TGTGCAAGCAGCTTAACGGGCCGAGGCAATCAGCCCCAGCATTTG.